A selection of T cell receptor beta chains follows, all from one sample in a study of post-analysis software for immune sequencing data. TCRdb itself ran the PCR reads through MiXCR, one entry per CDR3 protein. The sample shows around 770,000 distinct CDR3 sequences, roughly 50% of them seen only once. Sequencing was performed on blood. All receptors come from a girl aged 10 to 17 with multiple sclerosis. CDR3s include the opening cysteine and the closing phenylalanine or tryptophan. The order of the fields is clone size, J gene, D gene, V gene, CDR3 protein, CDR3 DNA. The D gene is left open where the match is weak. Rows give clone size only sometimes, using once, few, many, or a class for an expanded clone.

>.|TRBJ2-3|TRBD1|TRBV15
CATSWGQGARDTQYF
TGTGCCACCAGCTGGGGACAGGGGGCCCGAGATACGCAGTATTTT
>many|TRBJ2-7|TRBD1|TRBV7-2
CASSTRTGPSYEQYF
TGTGCCAGCAGCACCCGGACAGGTCCTTCCTACGAGCAGTACTTC
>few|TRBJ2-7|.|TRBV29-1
CSVGPGIRTYEQYF
TGCAGCGTTGGCCCCGGGATTCGTACCTACGAGCAGTACTTC
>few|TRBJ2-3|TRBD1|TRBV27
CASSLRDRGTDTQYF
TGTGCCAGCAGTTTACGGGACAGGGGGACAGATACGCAGTATTTT
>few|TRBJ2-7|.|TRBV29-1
CSVGHGYEQYF
TGCAGCGTTGGGCACGGCTACGAGCAGTACTTC
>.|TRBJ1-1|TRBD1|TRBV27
CASSLFRTGRDTEAFF
TGTGCCAGCAGTTTATTCAGGACAGGGAGGGACACTGAAGCTTTCTTT
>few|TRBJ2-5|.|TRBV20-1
CSAPGLSFQETQYF
TGCAGTGCACCGGGACTCTCCTTCCAAGAGACCCAGTACTTC
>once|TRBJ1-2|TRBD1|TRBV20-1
CSAVQRTGAVNYGYTF
TGCAGTGCTGTCCAAAGGACAGGGGCGGTAAACTATGGCTACACCTTC
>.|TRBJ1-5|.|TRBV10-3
CAIGQPNQPQHF
TGTGCCATCGGACAGCCAAATCAGCCCCAGCATTTT
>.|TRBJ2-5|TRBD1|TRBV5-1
CASSSGDRHQETQYF
TGCGCCAGCAGCTCGGGGGACAGGCATCAAGAGACCCAGTACTTC
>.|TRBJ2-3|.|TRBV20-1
CSRGAYGGTDTQYF
TGCAGTAGGGGGGCATATGGGGGCACAGATACGCAGTATTTT
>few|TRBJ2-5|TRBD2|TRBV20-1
CSAPGLAGMGETQYF
TGCAGTGCTCCAGGCCTAGCGGGAATGGGAGAGACCCAGTACTTC
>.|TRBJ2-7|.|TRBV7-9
CASSSYSSYEQYF
TGTGCCAGCAGCTCGTATAGCTCCTACGAGCAGTACTTC
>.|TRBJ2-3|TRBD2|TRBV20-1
CSARELAGEADTQYF
TGCAGTGCTAGAGAACTAGCGGGAGAAGCAGATACGCAGTATTTT
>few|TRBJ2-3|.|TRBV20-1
CSAQIVAGTDTQYF
TGCAGTGCCCAGATCGTAGCAGGCACAGATACGCAGTATTTT
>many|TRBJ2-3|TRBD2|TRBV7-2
CASSLWGTSGTRTDTQYF
TGTGCCAGCAGCTTATGGGGGACTAGCGGGACCCGCACAGATACGCAGTATTTT
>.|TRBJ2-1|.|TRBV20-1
CSVPPRDSPYNEQFF
TGCAGTGTCCCTCCCAGGGACTCCCCCTACAATGAGCAGTTCTTC
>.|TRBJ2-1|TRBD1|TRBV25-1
CASTTIRGSAGTYNEQFF
TGTGCCAGCACTACAATCAGGGGGTCTGCGGGTACTTACAATGAGCAGTTCTTC
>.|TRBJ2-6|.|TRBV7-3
CASSTRPWANGANVLTF
TGTGCCAGCAGCACACGGCCCTGGGCGAACGGGGCCAACGTCCTGACTTTC
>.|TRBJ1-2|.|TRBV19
CASGQRLNYGYTF
TGTGCCAGTGGACAGAGGCTTAACTATGGCTACACCTTC
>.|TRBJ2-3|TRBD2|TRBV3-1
CASSQTSGTGSADTQYF
TGTGCCAGCAGCCAGACTAGCGGGACCGGGTCGGCAGATACGCAGTATTTT
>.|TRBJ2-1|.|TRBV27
CASSLSSSGPYNEQFF
TGTGCCAGCAGTTTATCTTCCAGCGGACCCTACAATGAGCAGTTCTTC